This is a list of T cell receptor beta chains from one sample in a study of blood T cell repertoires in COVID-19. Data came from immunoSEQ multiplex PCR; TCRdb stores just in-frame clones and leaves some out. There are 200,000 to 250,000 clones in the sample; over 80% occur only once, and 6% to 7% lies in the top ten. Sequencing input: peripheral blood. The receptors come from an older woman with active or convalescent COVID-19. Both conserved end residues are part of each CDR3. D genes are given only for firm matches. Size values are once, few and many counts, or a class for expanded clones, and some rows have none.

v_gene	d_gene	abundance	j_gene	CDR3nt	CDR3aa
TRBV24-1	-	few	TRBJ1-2	TGTGCCACCAGCACGACAGAAAACTATGGCTACACCTTC	CATSTTENYGYTF
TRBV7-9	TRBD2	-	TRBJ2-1	TGTGCCAGCAACCCCGGGACTAGGCGTTACAATGAGCAGTTCTTC	CASNPGTRRYNEQFF
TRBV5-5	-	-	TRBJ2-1	TGTGCCAGCAGCCGGGGACTCAACAATGAGCAGTTCTTC	CASSRGLNNEQFF
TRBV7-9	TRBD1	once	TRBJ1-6	TGTGCCAGCAGCGCCAGAAAGACAGGGCGTTTTACCCCCCTCCACTTT	CASSARKTGRFTPLHF
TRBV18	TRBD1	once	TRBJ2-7	TGTGCCAGCTCACCGGGGACAGGGGGCTCCTACGAGCAGTACTTC	CASSPGTGGSYEQYF
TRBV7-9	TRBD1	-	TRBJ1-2	TGTGCCAGCAACCAAGGACAGGGGGCTGGCTATGGCTACACCTTC	CASNQGQGAGYGYTF
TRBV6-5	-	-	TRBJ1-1	TGTGCCAGCAGTTACGTCCCAGGGGAGACTGAAGCTTTCTTT	CASSYVPGETEAFF
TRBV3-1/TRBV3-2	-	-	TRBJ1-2	TGTGCCAGCAGCCAAGGACGGGGGACGGGCAACTATGGCTACACCTTC	CASSQGRGTGNYGYTF
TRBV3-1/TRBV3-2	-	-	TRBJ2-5	TGTGCCAGCAGCCTAAGCGACAGGCCCGGGGAGACCCAGTACTTC	CASSLSDRPGETQYF
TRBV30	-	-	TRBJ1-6	TGTGCCTGGAGTTCTGCCCCCGGAGATTCACCCCTCCACTTT	CAWSSAPGDSPLHF
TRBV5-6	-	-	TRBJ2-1	TGTGCCAGCAGCTTGCTCAAGAAGAGCTCCTACAATGAGCAGTTCTTC	CASSLLKKSSYNEQFF
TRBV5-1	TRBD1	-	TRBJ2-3	TGCGCCAGCAGCACGGGACAGGGGGCCGATACGCAGTATTTT	CASSTGQGADTQYF
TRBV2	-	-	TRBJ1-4	TGTGCCAGCAGTGAAGGAGACGGGGGGAATGAAAAACTGTTTTTT	CASSEGDGGNEKLFF
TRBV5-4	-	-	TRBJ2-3	TGTGCCAGCAGCGGCCGGGACTGGAACACAGATACGCAGTATTTT	CASSGRDWNTDTQYF
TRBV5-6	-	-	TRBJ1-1	TGTGCCAGCAGCTTGGCCCAGGGTTACACTGAAGCTTTCTTT	CASSLAQGYTEAFF
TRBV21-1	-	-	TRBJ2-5	TGTGCCAGCAGCAAAGGCGACAGGGGAGGAGAGACCCAGTACTTC	CASSKGDRGGETQYF
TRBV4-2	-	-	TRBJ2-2	TGTGCCAGCAGCCAAGGGTGGCAGGTGAACACCGGGGAGCTGTTTTTT	CASSQGWQVNTGELFF
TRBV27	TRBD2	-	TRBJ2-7	TGTGCCAGCAGTTTATCGAGGGCGGGAGCCAAGCAGTACTTC	CASSLSRAGAKQYF
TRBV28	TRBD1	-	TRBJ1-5	TGTGCCAGCAGTTTATTCGGACAGGGAAAGCAGCCCCAGCATTTT	CASSLFGQGKQPQHF
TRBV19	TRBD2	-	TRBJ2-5	TGTGCCAGTAGTATAGCCCGGACTAGCGGGAGATTCCAAGAGACCCAGTACTTC	CASSIARTSGRFQETQYF
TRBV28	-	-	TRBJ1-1	TGTGCCAGCAGTTTATGGCGGGGATCCACTGAAGCTTTCTTT	CASSLWRGSTEAFF
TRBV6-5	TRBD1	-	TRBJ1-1	TGTGCCAGCAGACGGACAGGGGCGGGCACTGAAGCTTTCTTT	CASRRTGAGTEAFF
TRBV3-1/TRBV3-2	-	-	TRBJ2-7	TGTGCCAGCAGCCGGGGGGACCTGCACTACGAGCAGTACTTC	CASSRGDLHYEQYF
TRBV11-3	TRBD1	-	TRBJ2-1	TGTGCCAGCAGATCTACCGGACAGGGGAGATACAATGAGCAGTTCTTC	CASRSTGQGRYNEQFF
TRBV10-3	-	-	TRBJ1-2	TGTGCCATCAGTGAAACAGGGACTAACTATGGCTACACCTTC	CAISETGTNYGYTF
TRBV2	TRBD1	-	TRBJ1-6	TGTGCCAGCAACGGACAGGGGAATTTCTATAATTCACCCCTCCACTTT	CASNGQGNFYNSPLHF
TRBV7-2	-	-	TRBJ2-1	TGTGCCAGCAGCTTAAACGCAGGCTACAATGAGCAGTTCTTC	CASSLNAGYNEQFF
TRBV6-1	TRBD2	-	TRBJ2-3	TGTGCCAGCAGTGAAGCGGGCGGGAGGGTTCCCCTTACGCAGTATTTT	CASSEAGGRVPLTQYF
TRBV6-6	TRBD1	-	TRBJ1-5	TGTGCCAGCAGTTACTCGGACAGGGCTAATCAGCCCCAGCATTTT	CASSYSDRANQPQHF
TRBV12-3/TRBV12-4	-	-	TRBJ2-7	TGTGCCAGCAGTCGGGGTAACGAGCAGTACTTC	CASSRGNEQYF
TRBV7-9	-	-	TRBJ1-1	TGTGCCAGCAGTCTTACAGGGTTGAACACTGAAGCTTTCTTT	CASSLTGLNTEAFF
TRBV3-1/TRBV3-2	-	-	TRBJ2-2	TGTGCCAGCAGCCAAGAAGCAGGGTTCACCGGGGAGCTGTTTTTT	CASSQEAGFTGELFF
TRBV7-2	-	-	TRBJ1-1	TGTGCCAGCACCCGGATCAGGGTGAACACTGAAGCTTTCTTT	CASTRIRVNTEAFF
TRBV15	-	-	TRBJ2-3	TGTGCCACCAGCAGGGACGGGACTTTTGTCACAGATACGCAGTATTTT	CATSRDGTFVTDTQYF
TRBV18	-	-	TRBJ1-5	TGTGCCAGCTCACCAGGTGGGGGGTCACAGTGGCATTTT	CASSPGGGSQWHF